Shown below are 28 T cell receptor beta chains from a single sample sequenced in a study of shared clonotypes between healthy human individuals. Repertoires were generated with immunoSEQ multiplex PCR, while TCRdb's copy carries only in-frame clones and drops some. The sample carries about a million clones, about 72% recorded once. Sequences were obtained from memory CD4+ T cells from PBMCs. Described subset: CD45RA-negative fraction. The receptor source for this set is a man younger than 35 in good health. Some clones in this sample may be carry-over from other donors' samples.

The rearrangement joins TRBV28 to TRBJ1-5; maybe TRBD1 (5 bases). Germline assignment: CDR1 MDHEN and CDR2 SYDVKM. The CDR3 is 15 residues long. V lost 0 bases to trimming and J lost 0 bases, with 6 bases between them. CDR3 protein: CASSLWGDSNQPQHF. The CDR3 DNA reads as TGTGCCAGCAGTTTATGGGGGGATAGCAATCAGCCCCAGCATTTT.

This clone occurred once. V and J are TRBV10-3 and TRBJ2-3, with 7 bases lining up with TRBD2. The CDR3 loop spans 16 amino acids. Losses at the gene ends were 4 bases for V and 0 bases for J; bases not matched to a gene: 7. Germline V gene data show CDR1 as ENHRY and CDR2 as SYGVKD. This CDR3 reads CAISAGTNPSTDTQYF. In DNA form, the CDR3 reads TGTGCCATCAGTGCCGGGACTAACCCTAGCACAGATACGCAGTATTTT.

The chain carries TRBV4-1 and TRBJ2-5; TRBD2 matches 10 bases. Germline CDR1 is MGHRA and CDR2 is YSYEKL. J gave up 5 bases and V 3 bases, and 15 bases lay outside the gene matches. This CDR3 is built from 18 residues. DNA of the CDR3: TGCGCCAGCAGCCATGCAGGTTTAGCGGGAGGCCCCAAGGAGACCCAGTACTTC. Translated, it gives CASSHAGLAGGPKETQYF.

V usage is TRBV14 and J usage is TRBJ1-5; no clear D gene. Germline V gene lookup returns CDR1 SGHDN and CDR2 FVKESK. Trimming cost V 0 bases and J 2 bases, with 17 bases left between them. The CDR3 is made up of 18 amino acids. The CDR3 region has the DNA TGTGCCAGCAGCCAAGAGCCTCGAACCCTCGGTGGCAATCAGCCCCAGCATTTT. Encoded protein: CASSQEPRTLGGNQPQHF.

The chain uses TRBV30 and TRBJ2-5; 9 bases map to TRBD1. The V gene's germline CDR1 is GTSNPN and CDR2 SVGIG (reference sequence). V lost 4 bases to trimming and J lost 2 bases; unmatched junction nucleotides: 8. The CDR3 extends over 15 amino acids. CDR3 in amino acids: CAWNNRGRRQETQYF. DNA for the CDR3: TGTGCCTGGAATAACAGGGGGCGCCGACAAGAGACCCAGTACTTC.

This chain uses TRBV11-2 with TRBJ1-5; TRBD1 agrees at 7 bases. V was clipped by 3 bases and J by 2 bases; unmatched bases: 4. Per germline, CDR1 SGHAT and CDR2 FQNNGV. The CDR3 is 15 amino acids. CDR3 loop: CASSLTGTGNQPQHF. The CDR3, as DNA: TGTGCCAGCAGCTTGACAGGGACCGGCAATCAGCCCCAGCATTTT.

The rearrangement uses TRBV9 and TRBJ1-4; D is ambiguous. In germline, CDR1 is SGDLS, CDR2 YYNGEE. This CDR3 comprises 13 residues. V was shortened by 10 bases and J by 0 bases, with 10 bases between the two germline ends. CDR3 residues: CASSPSTNEKLFF. The DNA of the CDR3 is TGTGCCTCTTCACCTTCAACTAATGAAAAACTGTTTTTT.

CDR3 residues: CASSFNSGLETQYF. In DNA form, the CDR3 reads TGCGCCAGCAGCTTTAATAGCGGTCTAGAGACCCAGTACTTC. V is TRBV5-1 and J is TRBJ2-5; D might be TRBD2 (6 bases). CDR1 is SGHRS, CDR2 YFSETQ, per germline. Between the trimmed V and J ends, which lost 2 bases and 4 bases, there was a span of 12 bases. This CDR3 is 14 amino acids long.

This clone was detected once. The chain links TRBV18 to TRBJ2-1, with 12 bases identical to TRBD1. After removal of 1 base from V and 9 bases from J, the junction contained 7 bases not matched to a gene. There are 16 residues in the CDR3. Looked up from germline, CDR1 is KGHSH and CDR2 is LQKENI. The chain's CDR3 is CASSPLGTGGSSEQFF. As DNA, the CDR3 is TGTGCCAGCTCACCACTTGGGACAGGGGGCTCGAGTGAGCAGTTCTTC.

In regard to this clone: A single base separates this from a much larger clone, so it may be a read error. J is TRBJ1-2 and V is TRBV4-1; D perhaps matches TRBD1 (6 bases). V lost 4 bases and J 3 bases, leaving 12 bases between the germline ends. Germline V CDR1 and CDR2: MGHRA, YSYEKL. This CDR3 contains 14 residues. The CDR3: CASSRQVADYGYTF. In DNA form, the CDR3 reads TGCGCCAGCAGCCGACAGGTGGCGGACTATGGCTACACCTTC.

The chain carries TRBV7-2 and TRBJ1-1; D call uncertain. Germline V lookup: CDR1 SGHTA, CDR2 FQGNSA. The CDR3 contains 15 residues. V was pared by 1 base and J by 4 bases, with 13 bases between. Here the CDR3 DNA reads TGTGCCAGCAGCTTAGGGTTCTTTGTAGTCACTGAAGCTTTCTTT. Encoded protein: CASSLGFFVVTEAFF. The complete variable domain, with remaining parts taken from reference TRBV7-2 and TRBJ1-1, reads GAGVSQSPSNKVTEKGKDVELRCDPISGHTALYWYRQSLGQGLEFLIYFQGNSAPDKSGLPSDRFSAERTGGSVSTLTIQRTQQEDSAVYLCASSLGFFVVTEAFFGQGTRLTVV.

This clone has a handful of counts. The chain recombines TRBV5-1 with TRBJ2-4; D gene ambiguous. Between the trimmed V and J ends, which lost 6 bases and 8 bases, there was a span of 15 bases. This CDR3 is 13 amino acids long. CDR1 is SGHRS, CDR2 YFSETQ, per germline. Here the CDR3 DNA reads TGCGCCAGCACCCCTCCGTGGGGATACATTCAGTACTTC. It encodes CASTPPWGYIQYF. The variable domain in full, with the rest retrieved from reference TRBV5-1 and TRBJ2-4, is KAGVTQTPRYLIKTRGQQVTLSCSPISGHRSVSWYQQTPGQGLQFLFEYFSETQRNKGNFPGRFSGRQFSNSRSEMNVSTLELGDSALYLCASTPPWGYIQYFGAGTRLSVL.

This chain uses TRBV20-1 with TRBJ2-4; 7 positions match TRBD1. V lost 6 bases to trimming and J lost 7 bases; unmatched junction nucleotides: 3. The CDR3 loop spans 11 amino acids. The germline gives CDR1 DFQATT, CDR2 SNEGSKA (reference sequence). The CDR3 nucleotides are TGCAGTGCGGAACAGGGGAACATTCAGTACTTC. It yields the protein CSAEQGNIQYF.

The chain joins TRBV6-5 to TRBJ1-6, with D tentatively TRBD1 (5 bases). Germline assignment: CDR1 MNHEY and CDR2 SVGAGI. The CDR3 runs 13 residues. V gave up 10 bases and J gave up 9 bases, with 16 bases separating them. CDR3 in DNA: TGTGCCAACCCGGGGGGGGTGGGTTCACCCCTCCACTTT. Translation: CANPGGVGSPLHF.

The V gene is TRBV6-6, the J gene TRBJ1-2, with D hard to call. From germline, CDR1 is MNHNY and CDR2 SVGAGI (reference sequence). V was shortened by 2 bases and J by 3 bases, with 4 bases between the two germline ends. The CDR3 covers 12 residues. The CDR3 protein is CASSYVDYGYTF. DNA for the CDR3: TGTGCCAGCAGTTACGTCGACTATGGCTACACCTTC.

The V and J genes are TRBV10-3 and TRBJ1-5, with D uncertain. V was clipped by 3 bases and J by 3 bases, with 9 bases between them. CDR1 and CDR2 (germline): ENHRY, SYGVKD. The CDR3 is made up of 14 amino acids. CDR3 nucleotides: TGTGCCATCAGTGACGGGCAGGACAATCAGCCCCAGCATTTT. Translation gives CAISDGQDNQPQHF.

The rearrangement links TRBV7-2 to TRBJ1-1; D uncertain. This CDR3 region has 12 residues. Per the germline V gene, CDR1 is SGHTA and CDR2 is FQGNSA. The V and J ends lost 1 base and 6 bases respectively, with 6 bases between them. The CDR3 loop reads CASSLGASEAFF. CDR3 DNA sequence: TGTGCCAGCAGCTTAGGGGCTTCTGAAGCTTTCTTT. Together with reference TRBV7-2 and TRBJ1-1, the CDR3 gives the full variable domain: GAGVSQSPSNKVTEKGKDVELRCDPISGHTALYWYRQSLGQGLEFLIYFQGNSAPDKSGLPSDRFSAERTGGSVSTLTIQRTQQEDSAVYLCASSLGASEAFFGQGTRLTVV.

CDR3 sequence: CASQSTVPTKQYF. The CDR3 nucleotides read TGTGCCAGCCAGAGTACCGTTCCTACGAAGCAGTACTTC. The chain recombines TRBV28 with TRBJ2-7, with D unresolved. V was cut by 8 bases and J by 8 bases, with 19 bases left in between. The CDR3 length is 13 residues. Per germline, CDR1 MDHEN and CDR2 SYDVKM.

The count of this clone is one. The chain combines TRBV28 with TRBJ2-6; D is ambiguous. Looked up from germline, CDR1 is MDHEN and CDR2 is SYDVKM. This CDR3 comprises 16 residues. Trimming pared 1 base from V and 4 bases from J, leaving 11 bases between. Here the CDR3 DNA reads TGTGCCAGCAGTTTATCTAGGCCCGCAGGGGCCAACGTCCTGACTTTC. Amino acid sequence: CASSLSRPAGANVLTF.

The J gene is TRBJ2-3, the V gene TRBV6-6; D may correspond to TRBD1 or TRBD2 (7 bases each). Germline V gene data show CDR1 as MNHNY and CDR2 as SVGAGI (reference sequence). V was pared by 7 bases and J by 6 bases, with 17 bases between. The CDR3 contains 14 residues. The CDR3 here is CASKGALREDTQYF. For the CDR3, the DNA is TGTGCCAGCAAGGGGGCCCTGCGGGAGGATACGCAGTATTTT.

This clone was recorded only once. This rearrangement joins TRBV5-1 to TRBJ2-5, with 10 bases aligning to TRBD2. This CDR3 comprises 15 residues. CDR1 is SGHRS and CDR2 is YFSETQ in the germline V gene. V was clipped by 3 bases and J by 9 bases; unmatched bases: 11. CDR3 region: CASSWTSGDKSAQYF. The CDR3 DNA reads as TGCGCCAGCAGCTGGACTAGCGGCGACAAATCGGCCCAGTACTTC.

In its sample, this clone was seen once. This sequence joins TRBV9 and TRBJ2-7; no clear D gene. V was shortened by 5 bases and J by 0 bases, with 15 bases between the two germline ends. CDR3 length equals 15 residues. The germline CDR1 and CDR2 sequences are SGDLS and YYNGEE. The CDR3 DNA is TGTGCCAGCAGGGCAAACAGTAGGGCCTCCTACGAGCAGTACTTC. It encodes CASRANSRASYEQYF.

This clone was seen many times. The chain links TRBV10-3 to TRBJ2-3, with D possibly matching TRBD2 (6 bases). The V and J ends lost 6 bases and 2 bases respectively, with 15 bases between them. This CDR3 comprises 15 residues. Germline V gene data show CDR1 as ENHRY and CDR2 as SYGVKD. The CDR3: CAIRTSGADTDTQYF. The CDR3, as DNA: TGTGCCATCAGGACCTCGGGAGCCGACACAGATACGCAGTATTTT.

The chain recombines TRBV2 with TRBJ2-1; 8 nucleotides match TRBD2. This CDR3 is 15 amino acids long. Germline trimming cut 2 bases from V and 9 bases from J; bases unmatched to any gene: 9. Per germline, CDR1 SNHLY and CDR2 FYNNEI. The CDR3 DNA reads TGTGCCAGCAGTGAATTAGCGGGACCCGGCAGTGAGCAGTTCTTC. Residues: CASSELAGPGSEQFF.

This clone was seen only a few times. The gene calls are TRBV28 and TRBJ1-2; tentatively, D is TRBD1 (6 bases). The ends were cut back, 5 bases at V and 4 bases at J, with 11 bases in the middle. From germline, CDR1 is MDHEN and CDR2 SYDVKM. The CDR3 is 13 amino acids. In nucleotides, the CDR3 is TGTGCCAGCAGTCCGGCGGACAGCTATGGCTACACCTTC. Its translation: CASSPADSYGYTF.

As concerns this clone: This likely came from a read error, as a far larger clone is one base away. This chain links TRBV6-6 with TRBJ1-2; TRBD1 might be the D (6 bases). The CDR3 contains 13 residues. Germline CDR1 MNHNY, CDR2 SVGAGI (reference sequence). The CDR3 protein is CASRTDSNYGYAF. The DNA for the CDR3 is TGTGCCAGCCGGACAGATTCTAACTATGGCTACGCCTTC.

This chain links TRBV11-2 with TRBJ2-1; no clear D. V was clipped by 2 bases and J by 6 bases, with 8 bases between them. This CDR3 has 13 amino acids. Germline V CDR1 and CDR2: SGHAT, FQNNGV. The CDR3 nucleotides are TGTGCCAGCAGCTTACTGTCCACCAATGAGCAGTTCTTC. Its protein is CASSLLSTNEQFF.

This clone was observed a handful of times. The chain employs TRBV18 and TRBJ1-4, with D tentatively TRBD1 (6 bases). This CDR3 spans 13 amino acids. Germline V CDR1 and CDR2: KGHSH, LQKENI. V lost 6 bases, J lost 3 bases, and 8 bases lay in between. The CDR3 loop reads CASSWGPNEKLFF. The CDR3 DNA reads TGTGCCAGCTCTTGGGGGCCTAATGAAAAACTGTTTTTT.